Listed below are T cell receptor beta chains from one sample, sequenced in a study of cytomegalovirus exposure and HLA in healthy donors. The method was immunoSEQ multiplex PCR; TCRdb's version includes in-frame clones alone and lacks a portion of them. The table has some 170,000 clones, roughly 95% seen once; the top ten hold 0.89%. The sequencing sample was made of PBMCs. These receptors all come from a woman aged 18-29 years in good health and CMV-seronegative. CDR3s include the opening cysteine and the closing phenylalanine or tryptophan. The D gene is left open where the match is weak. For some rows the clone size is stated as once, few or many, or as a class when expanded; others skip it.

length	V	J	size	D	CDR3	DNA
17	TRBV7-3	TRBJ2-3	-	TRBD2	CASSLTGSGGGTDTQYF	TGTGCCAGCAGCTTAACGGGTAGCGGGGGGGGCACAGATACGCAGTATTTT
14	TRBV9	TRBJ2-3	-	-	CASSVGEGTDTQYF	TGTGCCAGCAGCGTAGGGGAGGGCACAGATACGCAGTATTTT
16	TRBV7-2	TRBJ2-5	-	TRBD2	CASSFGTSGAKETQYF	TGTGCCAGCAGCTTTGGGACTAGCGGGGCCAAAGAGACCCAGTACTTC
8	TRBV3-2	TRBJ1-1	-	-	CASLEAFF	TGTGCCAGCCTGGAAGCTTTCTTT
15	TRBV9	TRBJ2-7	-	TRBD2	CASSVGRGGSYEQYF	TGTGCCAGCAGCGTAGGGCGGGGGGGCTCCTACGAGCAGTACTTC
15	TRBV7-8	TRBJ2-1	-	-	CASSQFDRYPDEQFF	TGTGCCAGCAGCCAATTCGACAGGTATCCCGATGAGCAGTTCTTC
18	TRBV4-1	TRBJ2-3	-	TRBD2	CASSEAASGGASADTQYF	TGCGCCAGCAGCGAAGCGGCTAGCGGGGGGGCCTCGGCAGATACGCAGTATTTT
16	TRBV5-1	TRBJ2-5	-	-	CASSHGGGVTQETQYF	TGCGCCAGCAGCCATGGAGGCGGGGTAACCCAAGAGACCCAGTACTTC
10	TRBV2	TRBJ2-7	-	-	CATSGAEQYF	TGTGCCACCTCAGGGGCAGAGCAGTACTTC
13	TRBV19	TRBJ2-1	-	-	CASSMGLNNEQFF	TGTGCCAGTAGTATGGGCTTGAACAATGAGCAGTTCTTC
15	TRBV6-5	TRBJ1-4	-	TRBD1	CASSYSGQRHEKLFF	TGTGCCAGCAGTTATTCGGGACAGCGCCATGAAAAACTGTTTTTT
15	TRBV2	TRBJ1-1	-	-	CASSVGKLLNTEAFF	TGTGCCAGCAGTGTCGGTAAGCTGTTGAACACTGAAGCTTTCTTT
14	TRBV5-4	TRBJ2-1	-	TRBD1	CASSVDRAYNEQFF	TGTGCCAGCAGCGTGGACAGGGCTTACAATGAGCAGTTCTTC
14	TRBV2	TRBJ2-3	-	TRBD2	CASIQRGGVDTQYF	TGTGCCAGCATCCAGCGGGGGGGGGTAGATACGCAGTATTTT
16	TRBV18	TRBJ2-5	-	TRBD2	CASSTGTSGAQETQYF	TGTGCCAGCTCAACGGGGACTAGCGGGGCACAAGAGACCCAGTACTTC
15	TRBV18	TRBJ2-1	-	-	CASSSGFLQNNEQFF	TGTGCCAGCTCATCAGGGTTCCTTCAGAACAATGAGCAGTTCTTC
13	TRBV2	TRBJ2-3	-	-	CASEVGGTDTQYF	TGTGCCAGCGAGGTTGGAGGAACAGATACGCAGTATTTT
17	TRBV7-9	TRBJ1-5	-	TRBD1	CASSLARGQGAGQPQHF	TGTGCCAGCAGCTTAGCGCGGGGACAGGGGGCGGGTCAGCCCCAGCATTTT
16	TRBV19	TRBJ1-5	once	-	CASSKSTTVSNQPQHF	TGTGCCAGTAGTAAGAGCACAACAGTTAGCAATCAGCCCCAGCATTTT
14	TRBV9	TRBJ2-3	-	TRBD2	CATGTSGGSDTQYF	TGTGCCACTGGGACTAGCGGGGGTTCAGATACGCAGTATTTT
14	TRBV7-2	TRBJ2-7	-	TRBD2	CASSIGTSFHEQYF	TGTGCCAGCAGCATCGGGACTAGCTTCCACGAGCAGTACTTC
13	TRBV2	TRBJ1-1	few	-	CASTRVVNTEAFF	TGTGCCAGCACACGGGTAGTGAACACTGAAGCTTTCTTT
15	TRBV6-1	TRBJ2-5	-	TRBD2	CASSLSGGAPETQYF	TGTGCCAGCAGTCTTAGCGGGGGGGCCCCAGAGACCCAGTACTTC
15	TRBV19	TRBJ2-7	-	TRBD2	CASSIGGGLGYEQYF	TGTGCCAGTAGTATTGGGGGGGGACTCGGCTACGAGCAGTACTTC
12	TRBV4-3	TRBJ2-1	-	-	CASSQGTLEQFF	TGCGCCAGCAGTCAAGGGACTCTTGAGCAGTTCTTC
15	TRBV27	TRBJ2-3	-	-	CASRRLLGPGDTQYF	TGTGCCAGCAGAAGACTCCTGGGGCCAGGAGATACGCAGTATTTT
11	TRBV15	TRBJ1-4	-	-	CATSSGEKLFF	TGTGCCACCAGCTCAGGCGAAAAACTGTTTTTT
11	TRBV2	TRBJ1-2	-	TRBD1	CASKRFGTVPF	TGTGCCAGCAAACGATTTGGGACAGTGCCCTTC
15	TRBV2	TRBJ2-7	-	TRBD1	CASSETRQGAYEQYF	TGTGCCAGCAGTGAAACGCGTCAGGGGGCTTACGAGCAGTACTTC
15	TRBV4-1	TRBJ1-1	-	-	CASSQGAGASTEAFF	TGCGCCAGCAGCCAAGGCGCAGGGGCGAGCACTGAAGCTTTCTTT
13	TRBV25-1	TRBJ1-1	-	TRBD1	CASSSRGQGEAFF	TGTGCCAGCAGTTCCAGGGGGCAGGGTGAAGCTTTCTTT
19	TRBV7-6	TRBJ2-2	-	TRBD2	CASSSNLAGGPLSTGELFF	TGTGCCAGCAGCTCAAACTTAGCGGGGGGGCCTTTGAGTACCGGGGAGCTGTTTTTT
15	TRBV6-6	TRBJ2-1	-	TRBD1	CASSYAQGAYNEQFF	TGTGCCAGCAGTTACGCTCAGGGGGCGTACAATGAGCAGTTCTTC
16	TRBV28	TRBJ1-5	-	TRBD1	CASSLLDRGSDQPQHF	TGTGCCAGCAGTTTACTCGACAGGGGCTCGGATCAGCCCCAGCATTTT
8	TRBV30	TRBJ1-1	-	-	CAWEWAFF	TGTGCCTGGGAGTGGGCTTTCTTT
14	TRBV27	TRBJ2-3	-	TRBD2	CASMSLAGRDTQYF	TGTGCCAGCATGTCACTAGCGGGGAGGGATACGCAGTATTTT
13	TRBV10-2	TRBJ1-6	once	-	CASGAGLNSPLHF	TGCGCCAGCGGGGCAGGTCTTAATTCACCCCTCCACTTT
11	TRBV29-1	TRBJ2-5	once	-	CSWTVQETQYF	TGCAGCTGGACAGTTCAAGAGACCCAGTACTTC
15	TRBV9	TRBJ2-1	-	-	CASSVGAGSLNEQFF	TGTGCCAGCAGCGTAGGAGCAGGTTCACTCAATGAGCAGTTCTTC
13	TRBV2	TRBJ1-5	-	-	CASSGGWDQPQHF	TGTGCCAGCAGTGGAGGCTGGGATCAGCCCCAGCATTTT
15	TRBV9	TRBJ1-1	-	-	CASSVGQLMNTEAFF	TGTGCCAGCAGCGTAGGACAGCTGATGAACACTGAAGCTTTCTTT
10	TRBV7-2	TRBJ1-1	-	-	CASSLYEAFF	TGTGCCAGCAGCTTATATGAAGCTTTCTTT